The rows below give T cell receptor beta chains drawn from one sample of a study of cytomegalovirus exposure and HLA in healthy donors. The data were produced by immunoSEQ multiplex PCR, yet TCRdb's version contains in-frame clones alone and is incomplete. The data contain under 80,000 clones, over 70% of them singletons. Source material: PBMCs. All receptors come from a man aged 50-60 years in good health and CMV-seropositive. CDR3s include the opening cysteine and the closing phenylalanine or tryptophan. A D gene is named only where the DNA matches it firmly. Only some rows state a clone size, as once, few, many or a class for expanded clones.

J	V	size	D	DNA	CDR3
TRBJ2-3	TRBV2	NA	NA	TGTGCCAGCGGCTGGGAGCCCAGCGGTCCTTCGCAGTATTTT	CASGWEPSGPSQYF
TRBJ2-7	TRBV4-1	few	NA	TGCGACAGCAGCCAAGAAGCCGGACAAGGCTACTACGAGCAGTACTTC	CDSSQEAGQGYYEQYF
TRBJ2-3	TRBV7-2	NA	TRBD2	TGTGCCAGCGCCATAGCGGGGAGCACAGATACGCAGTATTTT	CASAIAGSTDTQYF
TRBJ2-5	TRBV4-3	NA	NA	TGCGCCAGCAGCCCCCGGGGGAGGGAGACCCAGTACTTC	CASSPRGRETQYF
TRBJ2-5	TRBV9	NA	NA	TGTGCCAGCAGCGCCGGGGACAAGAGAGAGACCCAGTACTTC	CASSAGDKRETQYF
TRBJ2-1	TRBV4-2	NA	TRBD2	TGTGCCAGCAGCTCTCGAATTTCCTCGACTAGCGGGAGATCCAATGAGCAGTTCTTC	CASSSRISSTSGRSNEQFF
TRBJ2-2	TRBV19	NA	TRBD2	TGTGCCAGTAGGGAGCGGGGGGCGAACACCGGGGAGCTGTTTTTT	CASRERGANTGELFF
TRBJ2-3	TRBV5-1	NA	TRBD2	TGCGCCAGCAGCTTGACTAGCGGGGGCCTCAGCACAGATACGCAGTATTTT	CASSLTSGGLSTDTQYF
TRBJ1-1	TRBV18	once	NA	TGTGCCAGCTCACAGATCGGTGGCACTGAAGCTTTCTTT	CASSQIGGTEAFF
TRBJ2-7	TRBV6-5	NA	TRBD2	TGTGCCAGCAGCCCACGGCGGGGGGCCTCCTACGAGCAGTACTTC	CASSPRRGASYEQYF
TRBJ1-3	TRBV15	NA	NA	TGTGCCACCAGCAGAGAAGGGGCACACTCTGGAAACACCATATATTTT	CATSREGAHSGNTIYF
TRBJ1-6	TRBV5-4	NA	TRBD1	TGTGCCAGCAGCCTGGGGACAGTTGATAATTCACCCCTCCGCTTT	CASSLGTVDNSPLRF
TRBJ1-2	TRBV19	once	NA	TGTGCCAGTAGTATACCGTTGGAACAACTAAACTATGGCTACACCTTC	CASSIPLEQLNYGYTF
TRBJ2-7	TRBV28	NA	TRBD1	TGTGCCAGCAGACTTGGGACAGCGTCCTACGAGCAGTACTTC	CASRLGTASYEQYF
TRBJ2-6	TRBV9	NA	TRBD2	TGTGCCAGCAGCGTGAAGGGCGGGAGCTCTGGGGCCAACGTCCTGACTTTC	CASSVKGGSSGANVLTF
TRBJ2-7	TRBV19	NA	TRBD2	TGTGCCAGTAGTTTCCGGACTAGCTCCTACGAGCAGTACTTC	CASSFRTSSYEQYF
TRBJ1-1	TRBV13	NA	NA	TGTGCCAGCAGCTTAATGCAGGGGTTCACTGAAGCTTTCTTT	CASSLMQGFTEAFF
TRBJ2-2	TRBV30	NA	NA	TGTGCCTGGAACGCCCGTAGTTCGGTCACCGGGGAGCTGTTTTTT	CAWNARSSVTGELFF
TRBJ1-2	TRBV18	few	TRBD1	TGTGCCAGCTCAGACAGGGAGGTGAGCTATGGCTACACCTTC	CASSDREVSYGYTF
TRBJ2-7	TRBV28	NA	TRBD1	TGTGCCAGCAGTGACCTCTCAGGGGGCAGCCCCTACGAGCAGTACTTC	CASSDLSGGSPYEQYF
TRBJ1-5	TRBV4-1	NA	TRBD1	TGCGCCAGCAGCCGGGACAGGGTCAATCAGCCCCAGCATTTT	CASSRDRVNQPQHF
TRBJ2-7	TRBV6-5	NA	NA	TGTGACAGCAGTTACTCGACAGGAACCTACGAGCAGTACTTC	CDSSYSTGTYEQYF
TRBJ2-2	TRBV6-5	NA	NA	TGTGCCAGCAGGAAAGATTACTCCGGGGAGCTGTTTTTT	CASRKDYSGELFF
TRBJ2-7	TRBV19	NA	TRBD1	TGTGCCAGTAGTACCGGGACAGGGTACGAGCAGTACTTC	CASSTGTGYEQYF
TRBJ2-2	TRBV18	NA	TRBD1	TGTGCCAGCTCAACAATGGGACAGGGGGACACCGGGGAGCTGTTTTTT	CASSTMGQGDTGELFF
TRBJ2-7	TRBV7-9	few	TRBD2	TGTGCCAGCAGTCATACTAGCGGACCCCCCTACGAGCAGTACTTC	CASSHTSGPPYEQYF
TRBJ1-2	TRBV7-2	NA	NA	TGTGCCAGCAGCTACAGCCAAGGGGACTATGGCTACACCTTC	CASSYSQGDYGYTF
TRBJ1-2	TRBV20-1	NA	NA	TGCAGTGCTAGCCCTCAGGGGGGCTACACCTTC	CSASPQGGYTF
TRBJ1-1	TRBV5-6	NA	NA	TGTGCCAGCAGCTTGTTCCAGGCGACTGAAGCTTTCTTT	CASSLFQATEAFF
TRBJ2-7	TRBV19	NA	TRBD2	TGTGCCAGTAGTCGCCTAGCGGGGGACTACGAGCAGTACTTC	CASSRLAGDYEQYF
TRBJ2-7	TRBV19	NA	TRBD1	TGTGCCAGTAGTGCTCGGGACAGGGGGTGGCTAGTCGGAGACGAGCAGTACTTC	CASSARDRGWLVGDEQYF
TRBJ2-7	TRBV4-1	NA	NA	TGCGCCAGCAGCCAAATCGGTAGCGAGCAGTACTTC	CASSQIGSEQYF
TRBJ1-2	TRBV7-9	NA	TRBD1	TGTGCCAGCAGCTTGGGGACAGCCAGCCCCTATGGCTACACCTTC	CASSLGTASPYGYTF
TRBJ2-6	TRBV7-9	NA	NA	TGTGCCAGCAGCCGAGGGGGTTCTGGGGCCAACGTCCTGACTTTC	CASSRGGSGANVLTF
TRBJ2-3	TRBV11-2	NA	NA	TGTGCCAGCAGCCTACTAGATTTCAGCACAGATACGCAGTATTTT	CASSLLDFSTDTQYF
TRBJ2-2	TRBV5-4	few	NA	TGTGCCAGCAGCACGGACAGTCAGGGCACCGGGGAGCTGTTTTTT	CASSTDSQGTGELFF
TRBJ1-1	TRBV6-5	NA	NA	TGTGCCAGCAGTGTAGGGACGGTCGGGGGGACTGAAGCTTTCTTT	CASSVGTVGGTEAFF
TRBJ2-1	TRBV7-3	NA	TRBD2	TGTGCCAGCAGCTTTACTAGCGGTTCCTACAATGAGCAGTTCTTC	CASSFTSGSYNEQFF
TRBJ2-7	TRBV21-1	NA	NA	TGTGCCAGCAGCAAAGCGCCGACAGTCAAGACCTACGAGCAGTACTTC	CASSKAPTVKTYEQYF
TRBJ2-7	TRBV29-1	NA	TRBD2	TGCAGCGTTCTTGGGTATTATAGCGGGGGTTACGAGCAGTACTTC	CSVLGYYSGGYEQYF
TRBJ2-7	TRBV5-6	NA	NA	TGTGCCAGCAGCTTGGCCGGCTCAGGAGGATATTACGAGCAGTACTTC	CASSLAGSGGYYEQYF